This T cell receptor beta chain appears in the sequencing data of a study of shared clonotypes between healthy human individuals. Study details: A couple of women and three men aged 18 to 49 made up the donors. The study, taken as a whole, reports: Among donors, the sharing of clonotypes was expected to be influenced by sequencing depth.

CDR3 size: 16 residues. Between the trimmed V and J ends, which lost 4 bases and 0 bases, there was a span of 14 bases. Germline assignment: CDR1 SGHTA and CDR2 FQGNSA. Deep-level assay runs were performed. Genomic DNA per cell subset filled all wells of several immunoSEQ plates. TCRdb's copy holds only in-frame clones and misses some; the assay was immunoSEQ multiplex PCR. Counted here are around 2.3 million clones, more than 90% occurring once; the ten biggest clones make up less than 0.15%. In regard to this clone: Its antigen is currently unknown.

The sequenced sample consisted of naive CD4+ T cells sorted from blood. Subset: CD45RA+ positively selected. The TCR was taken from a man between 18 and 35 years old in good health. This rearrangement joins TRBV7-2 to TRBJ2-3; D is uncertain. CDR3 sequence reads: CASSSQWGPSTDTQYF. Here the CDR3 DNA reads TGTGCCAGCAGCTCTCAGTGGGGTCCGAGCACAGATACGCAGTATTTT.